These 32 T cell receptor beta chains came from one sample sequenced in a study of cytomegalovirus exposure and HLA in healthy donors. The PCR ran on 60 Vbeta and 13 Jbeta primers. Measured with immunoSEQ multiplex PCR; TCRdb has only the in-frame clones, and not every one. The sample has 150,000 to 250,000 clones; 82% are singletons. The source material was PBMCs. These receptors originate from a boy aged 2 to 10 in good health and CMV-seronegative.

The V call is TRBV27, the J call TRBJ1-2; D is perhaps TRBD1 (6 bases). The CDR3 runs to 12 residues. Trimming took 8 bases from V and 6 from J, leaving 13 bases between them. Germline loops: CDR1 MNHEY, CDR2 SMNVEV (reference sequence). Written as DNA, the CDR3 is TGTGCCAGCTGGGGGGGGCCTCATGGCTACACCTTC. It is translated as CASWGGPHGYTF.

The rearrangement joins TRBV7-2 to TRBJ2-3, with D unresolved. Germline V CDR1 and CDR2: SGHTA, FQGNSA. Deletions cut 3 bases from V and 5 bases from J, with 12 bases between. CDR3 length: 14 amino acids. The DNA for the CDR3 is TGTGCCAGCAGCTTTACCCCTACCGGAGATACGCAGTATTTT. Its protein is CASSFTPTGDTQYF.

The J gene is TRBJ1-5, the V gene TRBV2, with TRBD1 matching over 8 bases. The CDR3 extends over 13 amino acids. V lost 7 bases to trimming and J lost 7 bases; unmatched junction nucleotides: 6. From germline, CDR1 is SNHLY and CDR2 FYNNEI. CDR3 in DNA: TGTGCCAGCAATCAGGGGGCCGTACAGCCCCAGCATTTT. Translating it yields CASNQGAVQPQHF.

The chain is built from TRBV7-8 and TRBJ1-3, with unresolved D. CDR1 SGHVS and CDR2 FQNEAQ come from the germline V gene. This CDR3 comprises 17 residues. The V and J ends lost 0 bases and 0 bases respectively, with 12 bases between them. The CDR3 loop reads CASSLALVPVSGNTIYF. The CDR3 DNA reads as TGTGCCAGCAGCTTAGCCTTGGTGCCGGTCTCTGGAAACACCATATATTTT.

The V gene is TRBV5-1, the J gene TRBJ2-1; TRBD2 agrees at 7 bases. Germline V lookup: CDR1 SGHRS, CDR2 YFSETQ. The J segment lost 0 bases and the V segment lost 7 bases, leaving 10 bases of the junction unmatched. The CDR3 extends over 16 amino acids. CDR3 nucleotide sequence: TGCGCCAGCGCCCCGGGAGCGGGGTCCTCCTACAATGAGCAGTTCTTC. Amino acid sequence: CASAPGAGSSYNEQFF.

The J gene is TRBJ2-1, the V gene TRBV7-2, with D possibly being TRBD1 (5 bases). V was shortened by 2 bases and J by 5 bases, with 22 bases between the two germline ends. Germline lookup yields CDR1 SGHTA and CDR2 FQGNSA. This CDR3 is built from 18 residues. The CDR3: CASSLWGVYNRNNNEQFF. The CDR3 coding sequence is TGTGCCAGCAGCTTATGGGGCGTATACAACAGAAATAACAATGAGCAGTTCTTC.

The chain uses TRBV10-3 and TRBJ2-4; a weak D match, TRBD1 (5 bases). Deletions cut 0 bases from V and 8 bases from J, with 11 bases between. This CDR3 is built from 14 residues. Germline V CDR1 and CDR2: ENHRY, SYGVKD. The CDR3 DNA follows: TGTGCCATCAGTGAGTCGACCAGGGTGGACATTCAGTACTTC. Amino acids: CAISESTRVDIQYF.

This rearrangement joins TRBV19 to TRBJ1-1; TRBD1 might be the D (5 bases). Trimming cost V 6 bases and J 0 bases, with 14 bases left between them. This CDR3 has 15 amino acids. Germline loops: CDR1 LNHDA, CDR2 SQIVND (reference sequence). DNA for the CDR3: TGTGCCAGTAGAATAACAGGCCGCATGAACACTGAAGCTTTCTTT. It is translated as CASRITGRMNTEAFF.

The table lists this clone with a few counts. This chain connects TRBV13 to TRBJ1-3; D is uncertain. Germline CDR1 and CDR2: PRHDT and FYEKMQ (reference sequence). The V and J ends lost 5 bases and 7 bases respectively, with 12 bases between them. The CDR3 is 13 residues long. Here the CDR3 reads CASSRVGGNTIYF. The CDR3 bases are TGTGCCAGCAGCCGTGTAGGCGGCAACACCATATATTTT.

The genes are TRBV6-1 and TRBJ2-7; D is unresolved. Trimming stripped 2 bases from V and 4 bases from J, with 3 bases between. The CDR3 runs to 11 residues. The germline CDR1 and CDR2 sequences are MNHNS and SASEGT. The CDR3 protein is CASSELYEQYF. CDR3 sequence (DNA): TGTGCCAGCAGTGAACTGTACGAGCAGTACTTC.

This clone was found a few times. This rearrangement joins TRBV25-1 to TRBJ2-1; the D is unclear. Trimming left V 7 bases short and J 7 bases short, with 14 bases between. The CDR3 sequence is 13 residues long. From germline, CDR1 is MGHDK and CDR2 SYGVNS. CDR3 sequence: CASTTPAGNEQFF. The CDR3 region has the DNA TGTGCCAGCACCACCCCGGCAGGAAATGAGCAGTTCTTC.

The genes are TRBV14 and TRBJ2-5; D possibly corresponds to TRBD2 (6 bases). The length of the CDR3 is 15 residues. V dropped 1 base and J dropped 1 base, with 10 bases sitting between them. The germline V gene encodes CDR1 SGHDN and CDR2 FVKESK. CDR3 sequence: CASSQAGVLQETQYF. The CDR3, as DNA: TGTGCCAGCAGCCAAGCGGGGGTCCTCCAAGAGACCCAGTACTTC.

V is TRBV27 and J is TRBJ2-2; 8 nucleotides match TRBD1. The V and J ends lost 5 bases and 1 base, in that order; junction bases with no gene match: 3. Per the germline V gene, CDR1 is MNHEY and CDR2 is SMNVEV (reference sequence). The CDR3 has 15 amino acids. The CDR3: CASSLDRGNTGELFF. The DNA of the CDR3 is TGTGCCAGCAGTCTAGACAGGGGGAACACCGGGGAGCTGTTTTTT.

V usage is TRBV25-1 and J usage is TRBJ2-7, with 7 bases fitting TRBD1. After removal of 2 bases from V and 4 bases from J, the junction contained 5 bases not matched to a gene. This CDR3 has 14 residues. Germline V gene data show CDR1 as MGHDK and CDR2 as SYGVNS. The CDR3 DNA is TGTGCCAGCAGTGAAGGACGGGACAGTTACGAGCAGTACTTC. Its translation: CASSEGRDSYEQYF.

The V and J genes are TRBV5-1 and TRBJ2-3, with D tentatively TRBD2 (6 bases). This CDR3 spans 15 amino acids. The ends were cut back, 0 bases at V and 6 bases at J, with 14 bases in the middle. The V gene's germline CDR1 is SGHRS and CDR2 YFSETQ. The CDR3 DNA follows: TGCGCCAGCAGCTTGGCCGTAGCGGCGGGGGATACGCAGTATTTT. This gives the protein CASSLAVAAGDTQYF.

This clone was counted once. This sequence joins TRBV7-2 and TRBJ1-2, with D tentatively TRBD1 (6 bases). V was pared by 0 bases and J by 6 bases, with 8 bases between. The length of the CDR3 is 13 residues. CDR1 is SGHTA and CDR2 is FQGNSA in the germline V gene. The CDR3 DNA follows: TGTGCCAGCAGCTTAGCGTCAGGGGATGGCTACACCTTC. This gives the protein CASSLASGDGYTF.

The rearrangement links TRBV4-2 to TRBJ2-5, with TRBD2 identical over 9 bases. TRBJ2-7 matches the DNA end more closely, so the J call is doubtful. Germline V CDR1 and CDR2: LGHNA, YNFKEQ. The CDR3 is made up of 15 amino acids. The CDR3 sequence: CASSQGTSVTYEQYF. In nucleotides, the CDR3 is TGTGCCAGCAGCCAAGGGACTAGCGTCACCTACGAGCAGTACTTC.

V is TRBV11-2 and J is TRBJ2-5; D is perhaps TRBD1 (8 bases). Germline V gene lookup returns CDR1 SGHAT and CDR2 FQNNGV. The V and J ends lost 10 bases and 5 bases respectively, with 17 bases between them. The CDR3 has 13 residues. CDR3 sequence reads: CATTQGGLETQYF. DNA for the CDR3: TGTGCCACCACACAGGGGGGGTTGGAGACCCAGTACTTC.

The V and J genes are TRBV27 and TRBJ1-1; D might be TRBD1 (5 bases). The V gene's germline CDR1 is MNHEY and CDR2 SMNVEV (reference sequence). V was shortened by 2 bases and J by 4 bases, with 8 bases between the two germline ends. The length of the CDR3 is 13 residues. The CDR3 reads CASSLRGGTEAFF. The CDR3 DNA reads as TGTGCCAGCAGTTTAAGGGGCGGCACTGAAGCTTTCTTT.

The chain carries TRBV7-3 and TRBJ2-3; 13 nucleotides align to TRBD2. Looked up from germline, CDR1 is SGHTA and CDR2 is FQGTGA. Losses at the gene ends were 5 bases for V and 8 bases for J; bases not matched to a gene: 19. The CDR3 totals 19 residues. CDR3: CASSPIRTSGGPETSTQYF. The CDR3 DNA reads TGTGCCAGCAGCCCGATAAGGACTAGCGGGGGACCCGAGACGTCTACGCAGTATTTT. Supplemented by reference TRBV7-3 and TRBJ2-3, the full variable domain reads GAGVSQTPSNKVTEKGKYVELRCDPISGHTALYWYRQSLGQGPEFLIYFQGTGAADDSGLPNDRFFAVRPEGSVSTLKIQRTERGDSAVYLCASSPIRTSGGPETSTQYFGPGTRLTVL.

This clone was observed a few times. The CDR3 loop reads CASRGVRSGTSGGPPSYEQYF. The CDR3 DNA is TGCGCCAGCAGGGGGGTCAGGTCTGGGACTAGCGGGGGGCCTCCCTCCTACGAGCAGTACTTC. The gene calls are TRBV10-2 and TRBJ2-7; 15 bases are shared with TRBD2. The CDR3 has 21 amino acids. Germline CDR1 is WSHSY and CDR2 is SAAADI. The ends lost 6 bases at V and 0 bases at J; junction bases unmatched: 18.

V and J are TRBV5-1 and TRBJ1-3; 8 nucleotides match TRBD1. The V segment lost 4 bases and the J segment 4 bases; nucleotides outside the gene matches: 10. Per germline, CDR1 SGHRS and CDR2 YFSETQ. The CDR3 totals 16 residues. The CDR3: CASSRLGQATGNTIYF. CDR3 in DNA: TGCGCCAGCAGCAGACTGGGACAGGCCACGGGAAACACCATATATTTT.

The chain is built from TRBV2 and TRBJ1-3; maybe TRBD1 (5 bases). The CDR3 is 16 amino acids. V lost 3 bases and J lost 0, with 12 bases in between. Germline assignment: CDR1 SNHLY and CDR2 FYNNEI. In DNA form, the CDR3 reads TGTGCCAGCAGTGAGAAGGGGCCTCGCTCTGGAAACACCATATATTTT. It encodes CASSEKGPRSGNTIYF.

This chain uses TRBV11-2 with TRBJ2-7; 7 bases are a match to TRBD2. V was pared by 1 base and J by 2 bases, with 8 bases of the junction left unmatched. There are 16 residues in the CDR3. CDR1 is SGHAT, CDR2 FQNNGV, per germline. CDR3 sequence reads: CASSLVGTISPYEQYF. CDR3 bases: TGTGCCAGCAGCTTAGTCGGGACTATTTCTCCCTACGAGCAGTACTTC.

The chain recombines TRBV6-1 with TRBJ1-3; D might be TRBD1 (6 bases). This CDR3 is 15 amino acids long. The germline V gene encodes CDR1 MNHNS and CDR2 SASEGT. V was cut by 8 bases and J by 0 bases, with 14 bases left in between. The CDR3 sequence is CASRRGGDSGNTIYF. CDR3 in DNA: TGTGCCAGCCGACGAGGGGGGGACTCTGGAAACACCATATATTTT.

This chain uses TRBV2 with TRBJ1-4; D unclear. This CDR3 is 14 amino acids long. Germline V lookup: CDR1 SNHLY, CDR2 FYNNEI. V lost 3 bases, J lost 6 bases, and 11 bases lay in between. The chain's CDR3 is CASSERVFYEKLFF. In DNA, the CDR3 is TGTGCCAGCAGTGAGAGGGTCTTCTATGAAAAACTGTTTTTT.

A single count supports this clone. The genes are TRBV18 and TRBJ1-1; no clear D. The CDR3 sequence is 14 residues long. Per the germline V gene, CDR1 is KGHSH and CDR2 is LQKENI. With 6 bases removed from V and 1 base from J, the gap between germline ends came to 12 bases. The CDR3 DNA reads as TGTGCCAGCTCCCGCGGGCAGGCGAACACTGAAGCTTTCTTT. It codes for CASSRGQANTEAFF. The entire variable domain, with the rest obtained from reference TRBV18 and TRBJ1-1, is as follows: NAGVMQNPRHLVRRRGQEARLRCSPMKGHSHVYWYRQLPEEGLKFMVYLQKENIIDESGMPKERFSAEFPKEGPSILRIQQVVRGDSAAYFCASSRGQANTEAFFGQGTRLTVV.

CDR3 in DNA: TGTGCCATCAGTGATAGGGGCTCGCAAGAGACCCAGTACTTC. It codes for CAISDRGSQETQYF. The J gene is TRBJ2-5, the V gene TRBV10-3; D possibly corresponds to TRBD1 (5 bases). The germline gives CDR1 ENHRY, CDR2 SYGVKD. The CDR3 is 14 amino acids. V lost 3 bases, J lost 2 bases, and 10 bases lay in between.

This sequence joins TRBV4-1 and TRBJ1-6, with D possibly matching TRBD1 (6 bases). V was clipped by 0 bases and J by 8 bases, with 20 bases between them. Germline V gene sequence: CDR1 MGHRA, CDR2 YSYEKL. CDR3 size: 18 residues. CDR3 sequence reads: CASSQDTQGVKGHSPLHF. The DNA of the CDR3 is TGCGCCAGCAGCCAAGACACACAGGGAGTGAAAGGACATTCACCCCTCCACTTT.

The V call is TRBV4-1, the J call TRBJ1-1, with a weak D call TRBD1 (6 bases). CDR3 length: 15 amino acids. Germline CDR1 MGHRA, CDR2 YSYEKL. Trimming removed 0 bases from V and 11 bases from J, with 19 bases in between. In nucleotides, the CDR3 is TGCGCCAGCAGCCAAGATCTTACAGGGAAAAGGTCGGCTTTCTTT. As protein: CASSQDLTGKRSAFF.

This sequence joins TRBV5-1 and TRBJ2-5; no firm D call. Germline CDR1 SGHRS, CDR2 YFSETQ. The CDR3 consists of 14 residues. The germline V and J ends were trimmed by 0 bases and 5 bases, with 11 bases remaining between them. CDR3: CASSLGSGYETQYF. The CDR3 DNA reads TGCGCCAGCAGCTTGGGTTCCGGGTACGAGACCCAGTACTTC.

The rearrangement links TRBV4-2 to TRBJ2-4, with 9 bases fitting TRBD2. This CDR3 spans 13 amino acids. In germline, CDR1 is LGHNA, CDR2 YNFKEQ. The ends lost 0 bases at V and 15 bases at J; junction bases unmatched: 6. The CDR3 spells CASSQDGAGGLYF. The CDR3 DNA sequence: TGTGCCAGCAGCCAAGATGGGGCGGGGGGGTTGTACTTC.